This paragraph covers one T cell receptor beta chain sequence. The antigen is unknown. This sample was included in a study of human T cells and chemical hapten exposure. In the study overall: Small pooled library volume differences mainly caused per-sample TCR yield variation. Regarding the study as a whole: With alopecia, donors may have immune responses unlike healthy people's.

Time point denoted: patch test 1, 2 weeks after DPC sensitization. As for treatment: therapeutic diphenylcyclopropenone sensitization with weekly scalp DPC. Germline CDR1 reads SGHRS; CDR2 reads YFSETQ. The CDR3 length is 16 residues. Trimming left V 1 base short and J 3 bases short, with 16 bases between. TCRdb passed the RACE reads through MiXCR, listing each CDR3 protein once. Of approximately 340,000 distinct CDR3 sequences in the sample, about 7% were seen once. The specimen comprised whole blood, sampled in connection with sensitization to the hapten diphenylcyclopropenone (DPC). This chain uses TRBV5-1 with TRBJ1-2, with D unclear. The origin of this receptor is a young woman with alopecia areata. Some clones in this sample may be carry-over from other donors' samples. The CDR3 loop reads CASSLPGLLPDYGYTF. CDR3 nucleotide sequence: TGCGCCAGCAGCTTGCCTGGACTGCTCCCCGACTATGGCTACACCTTC.